Below, 11 T cell receptor beta chains from the same sample are listed, as sequenced in a study of graft-versus-host responses after intestinal transplantation. The method was immunoSEQ multiplex PCR; TCRdb's version includes in-frame clones alone and lacks a portion of them. Among under 30,000 clones listed, just over 90% were seen once. The specimen was PBMCs, collected 18 days after transplant. Receptors were obtained from a human patient who received an intestinal transplant, so some T cells may come from the graft donor.

This chain uses TRBV6-6 with TRBJ2-7; D is perhaps TRBD1 (5 bases). This CDR3 spans 16 amino acids. In germline, CDR1 is MNHNY, CDR2 SVGAGI (reference sequence). With 0 bases removed from V and 0 bases from J, the gap between germline ends came to 12 bases. CDR3 coding DNA: TGTGCCAGCAGTTACTCGGGGCCAGGCCTCTCCTACGAGCAGTACTTC. It translates to CASSYSGPGLSYEQYF.

The rearrangement joins TRBV5-4 to TRBJ1-6; no firm D call. Trimming removed 0 bases from V and 10 bases from J, with 8 bases in between. This CDR3 comprises 13 residues. Germline CDR1 and CDR2: SGHNT and YYREEE (reference sequence). For the CDR3, the DNA is TGTGCCAGCAGCTTGGCGGGGAACTCACCCCTCCACTTT. The encoded protein is CASSLAGNSPLHF.

The chain carries TRBV7-9 and TRBJ2-5; the D call may be TRBD1 or TRBD2 (5 bases each). V was shortened by 3 bases and J by 3 bases, with 11 bases between the two germline ends. The CDR3 runs 14 residues. The V gene's germline CDR1 is SEHNR and CDR2 FQNEAQ (reference sequence). The CDR3 coding sequence is TGTGCCAGCAGCTTGTTCGGGACGGAAGAGACCCAGTACTTC. Translated: CASSLFGTEETQYF.

The chain carries TRBV5-1 and TRBJ2-3; 10 nucleotides match TRBD1. CDR3 length: 19 amino acids. Germline CDR1 is SGHRS and CDR2 is YFSETQ. V was clipped by 0 bases and J by 2 bases; unmatched bases: 12. This CDR3 is CASSLEGTGAPGDTDTQYF. The CDR3 DNA sequence: TGCGCCAGCAGCTTGGAGGGGACAGGGGCCCCTGGGGACACAGATACGCAGTATTTT.

The count of this clone is one. The chain combines TRBV11-3 with TRBJ1-2; tentatively, D is TRBD1 (5 bases). This CDR3 is built from 14 residues. The germline gives CDR1 SGHNT, CDR2 YENEEA. Trimming pared 1 base from V and 8 bases from J, leaving 14 bases between. The CDR3 DNA sequence: TGTGCCAGCAGCTTAGGGAGCAGGGTGGACGGCTACACCTTC. Encoded protein: CASSLGSRVDGYTF. The full variable domain, its missing parts supplied by reference TRBV11-3 and TRBJ1-2, is EAGVVQSPRYKIIEKKQPVAFWCNPISGHNTLYWYLQNLGQGPELLIRYENEEAVDDSQLPKDRFSAERLKGVDSTLKIQPAELGDSAVYLCASSLGSRVDGYTFGSGTRLTVV.

In its sample, this clone was seen a few times. This chain connects TRBV7-6 to TRBJ2-3, with D perhaps matching TRBD1 (5 bases). The germline V gene has CDR1 SGHVS and CDR2 FNYEAQ. V gave up 4 bases and J gave up 2 bases, with 7 bases separating them. This CDR3 has 13 residues. Here the CDR3 DNA reads TGTGCCAGCAGCTCAGGGATCACAGATACGCAGTATTTT. Encoded protein: CASSSGITDTQYF.

The chain has TRBV5-1 and TRBJ1-4, with D perhaps matching TRBD1 (5 bases). CDR1 is SGHRS, CDR2 YFSETQ, per germline. The CDR3 is 13 amino acids. V was pared by 4 bases and J by 8 bases, with 12 bases between. CDR3: CASSDPGGEKLFF. The CDR3 DNA is TGCGCCAGCAGCGACCCCGGGGGGGAAAAACTGTTTTTT.

The V and J genes are TRBV14 and TRBJ1-3; 7 bases line up with TRBD1. The J segment lost 2 bases and the V segment lost 4 bases, leaving 11 bases of the junction unmatched. Germline V gene lookup returns CDR1 SGHDN and CDR2 FVKESK. The CDR3 is 17 residues long. The chain's CDR3 is CASSPEGAGGPGNTIYF. DNA for the CDR3: TGTGCCAGCAGCCCAGAGGGGGCAGGAGGGCCTGGAAACACCATATATTTT.

J is TRBJ2-3 and V is TRBV4-2; the match to TRBD2 covers 9 bases. The germline V gene has CDR1 LGHNA and CDR2 YNFKEQ. The V gene end was trimmed by 1 base and the J gene end by 1 base; junction bases not matched to a gene: 3. There are 16 residues in the CDR3. The chain's CDR3 is CASSQVRGGRTDTQYF. The CDR3 coding sequence is TGTGCCAGCAGCCAAGTGCGGGGGGGACGCACAGATACGCAGTATTTT.

This clone was detected only once. V gene TRBV4-1 combines with J gene TRBJ1-5, with TRBD1 matching over 8 bases. The V gene end was trimmed by 0 bases and the J gene end by 6 bases; junction bases not matched to a gene: 19. Germline CDR1 reads MGHRA; CDR2 reads YSYEKL. There are 20 residues in the CDR3. The CDR3: CASSQDRSQGDRRPGQPQHF. The CDR3 nucleotides read TGCGCCAGCAGCCAAGATAGGTCCCAGGGGGACAGGCGCCCAGGTCAGCCCCAGCATTTT.

This sequence joins TRBV29-1 and TRBJ1-5, with D possibly TRBD1 on 6 matching bases. The CDR3 loop spans 13 amino acids. The germline V gene encodes CDR1 SQVTM and CDR2 ANQGSEA. The V end lost 5 bases, the J end lost 1 base, and 9 bases lay between the germline ends. CDR3: CSVQGQSNQPQHF. CDR3 nucleotide sequence: TGCAGCGTTCAGGGACAAAGCAATCAGCCCCAGCATTTT.